The sequence of this T cell receptor beta chain was determined in a study of cytomegalovirus exposure and HLA in healthy donors. PCR involved 60 Vbeta and 13 Jbeta primers. Assay used: immunoSEQ multiplex PCR; TCRdb lists only in-frame clones, some missing. The table includes about 130,000 clones, roughly 74% detected once. This clone appeared a single time. V was cut by 2 bases and J by 0 bases, with 9 bases left in between. This CDR3 spans 16 amino acids. Per germline, CDR1 SGDLS and CDR2 YYNGEE. This sequence originates from a male donor in good health and CMV-seronegative. The V and J genes are TRBV9 and TRBJ1-6; possible D gene TRBD1, 6 bases. Material: PBMCs. CDR3 residues: CASSVLDSSYNSPLHF. Here the CDR3 DNA reads TGTGCCAGCAGCGTCTTGGACAGCTCCTATAATTCACCCCTCCACTTT.